The 18 T cell receptor beta chains below all came from one sample that was sequenced in a study of radiation and T cells in renal cell carcinoma. Described time point: blood 4 weeks post-SBRT, at nephrectomy. Documented treatment: 15 Gy SBRT to primary tumor, nephrectomy 4 weeks later. Only in-frame clones appear in the TCRdb table, and some are missing; sequencing was by immunoSEQ multiplex PCR. The table shows 140,000 or so clones, with 65% to 90% occurring only once. The sequenced sample was blood, obtained from a patient whose treatment included radiotherapy and nephrectomy. These receptors were obtained from a woman aged 45-65 years with renal cell carcinoma.

The chain has TRBV5-1 and TRBJ1-6; TRBD1 is a possible D gene (6 bases). CDR3 length equals 14 residues. Between the trimmed V and J ends, which lost 1 base and 5 bases, there was a span of 7 bases. Looked up from germline, CDR1 is SGHRS and CDR2 is YFSETQ. The CDR3 loop reads CASSLRTDNSPLHF. CDR3 in DNA: TGCGCCAGCAGCTTGCGGACAGATAATTCACCCCTCCACTTT.

This clone showed up just once. The chain couples TRBV15 to TRBJ2-1; D possibly corresponds to TRBD1 (6 bases). V lost 3 bases to trimming and J lost 6 bases, with 6 bases between them. Germline CDR1 reads LNHNV; CDR2 reads YYDKDF (reference sequence). The CDR3 has 12 amino acids. The CDR3 sequence is CATSRDSNEQFF. CDR3 nucleotides: TGTGCCACCAGCAGGGACAGCAATGAGCAGTTCTTC.

The CDR3 sequence: CARLDRHRPNQPQHF. The DNA for the CDR3 is TGTGCCAGATTGGACAGGCATAGACCCAATCAGCCCCAGCATTTT. The genes are TRBV9 and TRBJ1-5; 7 nucleotides match TRBD1. Germline V gene lookup returns CDR1 SGDLS and CDR2 YYNGEE. The length of the CDR3 is 15 residues. J was trimmed by 3 bases and V by 8 bases; bases with no gene match: 11. The variable domain in full, completed from reference TRBV9 and TRBJ1-5, reads DSGVTQTPKHLITATGQRVTLRCSPRSGDLSVYWYQQSLDQGLQFLIQYYNGEERAKGNILERFSAQQFPDLHSELNLSSLELGDSALYFCARLDRHRPNQPQHFGDGTRLSIL.

The chain recombines TRBV4-3 with TRBJ1-1; a weak D match, TRBD1 (6 bases). From germline, CDR1 is LGHNA and CDR2 YSLEER. The V and J ends lost 0 bases and 4 bases respectively, with 15 bases between them. The CDR3 is 16 amino acids. The CDR3: CASSQDRWGALTEAFF. In DNA form, the CDR3 reads TGCGCCAGCAGCCAAGATCGCTGGGGGGCTCTCACTGAAGCTTTCTTT.

The gene calls are TRBV6-6 and TRBJ1-2, with D possibly TRBD1 on 5 matching bases. The CDR3 length is 14 residues. CDR1 is MNHNY, CDR2 SVGAGI, per germline (reference sequence). Trimming cost V 7 bases and J 0 bases, with 12 bases left between them. The CDR3 nucleotides read TGTGCCAGCACCGAGGCAGGGACTAACTATGGCTACACCTTC. Translating it yields CASTEAGTNYGYTF.

The rearrangement uses TRBV5-4 and TRBJ1-2, with a weak D call TRBD1 (5 bases). The germline V gene has CDR1 SGHNT and CDR2 YYREEE (reference sequence). V lost 0 bases and J lost 8, with 11 bases in between. The CDR3 sequence is 13 residues long. The CDR3 DNA is TGTGCCAGCAGCTTGGACCAGGGCGGGGGCTACACCTTC. Amino acids: CASSLDQGGGYTF.

The rearrangement uses TRBV19 and TRBJ1-5; D possibly corresponds to TRBD1 (5 bases). The germline V and J ends were trimmed by 6 bases and 6 bases, with 12 bases remaining between them. The CDR3 length is 13 residues. Germline loops: CDR1 LNHDA, CDR2 SQIVND (reference sequence). The CDR3 DNA reads as TGTGCCAGTAGCCCTCAGGGAACTCAGCCCCAGCATTTT. Translating gives CASSPQGTQPQHF.

A few counts support this clone. The V gene is TRBV30, the J gene TRBJ1-1; D is unclear. CDR3 size: 14 residues. The germline V gene has CDR1 GTSNPN and CDR2 SVGIG (reference sequence). The V end lost 2 bases, the J end lost 4 bases, and 14 bases lay between the germline ends. The CDR3 DNA follows: TGTGCCTGGAGTCTCGGACTCCGGAGCACTGAAGCTTTCTTT. It specifies CAWSLGLRSTEAFF. Full variable domain (remainder filled in from reference TRBV30 and TRBJ1-1): SQTIHQWPATLVQPVGSPLSLECTVEGTSNPNLYWYRQAAGRGLQLLFYSVGIGQISSEVPQNLSASRPQDRQFILSSKKLLLSDSGFYLCAWSLGLRSTEAFFGQGTRLTVV.

This clone has only a few counts. The rearrangement joins TRBV5-4 to TRBJ1-1; weak D call: TRBD1 (6 bases). Trimming left V 4 bases short and J 1 base short, with 11 bases between. Germline V gives CDR1 SGHNT, CDR2 YYREEE (reference sequence). The CDR3 spans 14 residues. The CDR3 coding sequence is TGTGCCAGCAGCCGACAGGACAGGAACACTGAAGCTTTCTTT. Protein product: CASSRQDRNTEAFF.

The genes are TRBV11-2 and TRBJ1-4, with no clear D. The V end lost 3 bases, the J end lost 3 bases, and 11 bases lay between the germline ends. The CDR3 consists of 15 residues. From germline, CDR1 is SGHAT and CDR2 FQNNGV. CDR3 sequence reads: CASSFSESANEKLFF. In DNA, the CDR3 is TGTGCCAGCAGCTTTTCCGAGTCGGCTAATGAAAAACTGTTTTTT.

The V and J genes are TRBV25-1 and TRBJ1-6; no clear D. The CDR3 extends over 13 amino acids. The ends were cut back, 1 base at V and 6 bases at J, with 4 bases in the middle. In germline, CDR1 is MGHDK, CDR2 SYGVNS. CDR3 sequence: CASSEFSNSPLHF. The CDR3 DNA reads as TGTGCCAGCAGTGAATTTTCTAATTCACCCCTCCACTTT.

The chain combines TRBV15 with TRBJ1-2; D uncertain. V lost 1 base and J 8 bases, leaving 14 bases between the germline ends. Looked up from germline, CDR1 is LNHNV and CDR2 is YYDKDF (reference sequence). The CDR3 has 14 amino acids. CDR3 nucleotides: TGTGCCACCAGCAGAGGACGGCCCAGCGGGGGCTACACCTTC. This gives the protein CATSRGRPSGGYTF.

J is TRBJ2-2 and V is TRBV5-1; D ambiguous. V lost 1 base, J lost 1 base, and 5 bases lay in between. This CDR3 is 14 amino acids long. CDR1 SGHRS and CDR2 YFSETQ come from the germline V gene. CDR3 sequence: CASSLTQNTGELFF. DNA of the CDR3: TGCGCCAGCAGCTTGACACAGAACACCGGGGAGCTGTTTTTT.

The gene calls are TRBV6-1 and TRBJ2-5; maybe TRBD1 (6 bases). From germline, CDR1 is MNHNS and CDR2 SASEGT. The CDR3 runs 15 residues. V dropped 7 bases and J dropped 4 bases, with 19 bases sitting between them. The CDR3 loop reads CASTEHYLGGETQYF. CDR3 bases: TGTGCCAGCACCGAACACTATCTAGGGGGAGAGACCCAGTACTTC.

The V gene is TRBV27, the J gene TRBJ2-7, with TRBD2 matching over 15 bases. J lost 10 bases, V lost 6 bases, and 7 bases had no gene match. Germline V gene lookup returns CDR1 MNHEY and CDR2 SMNVEV (reference sequence). This CDR3 is 14 amino acids long. CDR3 loop: CASSFGTSGGRQYF. CDR3 nucleotide sequence: TGTGCCAGCAGCTTCGGGACTAGCGGGGGGAGACAGTACTTC.

The chain combines TRBV5-5 with TRBJ1-1; D perhaps matches TRBD1 (5 bases). Looked up from germline, CDR1 is SGHKS and CDR2 is YYEKEE (reference sequence). CDR3 length equals 13 residues. The V gene lost 4 bases and the J gene lost 7 bases, with 14 bases spanning the gap. CDR3 amino acids: CASSPRGGSEAFF. CDR3 DNA sequence: TGTGCCAGCAGCCCCCGGGGCGGCAGTGAAGCTTTCTTT.

The chain uses TRBV10-3 and TRBJ2-5, with 8 bases lining up with TRBD1. V was clipped by 5 bases and J by 2 bases; unmatched bases: 10. CDR1 and CDR2 from the germline V gene are ENHRY and SYGVKD. This CDR3 has 16 amino acids. In nucleotides, the CDR3 is TGTGCCATCAGTTCCGGACAGGGTAACGGTCAAGAGACCCAGTACTTC. It translates to CAISSGQGNGQETQYF.

J is TRBJ1-1 and V is TRBV28; D gene uncertain. The CDR3 is 13 amino acids. The V gene lost 4 bases and the J gene lost 6 bases, with 12 bases spanning the gap. Per germline, CDR1 MDHEN and CDR2 SYDVKM. As DNA, the CDR3 is TGTGCCAGCAGTTCCCTGACTGGAGCTGAAGCTTTCTTT. Amino acids: CASSSLTGAEAFF.